The entry below gives a single TCR beta chain sequence along with its context. Its antigen is currently unknown. These data belong to a study of T cells in Graves' hyperthyroidism and ophthalmopathy. Study-level results: Ophthalmopathy onset followed model prediction by a median about seven months.

This CDR3 spans 15 amino acids. V gave up 3 bases and J gave up 2 bases, with 11 bases separating them. Germline V gene data show CDR1 as MNHEY and CDR2 as SMNVEV (reference sequence). What was amplified from RNA transcripts were TCR beta CDR3 regions. Initially, a first-round RT-PCR of the TCR CDR3 employed the HTBI primer set. Using its own MiXCR run on the multiplex PCR reads, TCRdb lists one record per CDR3 protein. The sample shows about 380,000 distinct CDR3 sequences, roughly 20% of them seen only once. This receptor was taken from a man aged 18 to 30 with Graves' ophthalmopathy. The sequenced material came from blood. This sequence joins TRBV27 and TRBJ2-1; possibly TRBD2 for D (7 bases). The CDR3: CASSFRGGPYNEQFF. CDR3 nucleotides: TGTGCCAGCAGTTTTCGCGGGGGCCCCTACAATGAGCAGTTCTTC.